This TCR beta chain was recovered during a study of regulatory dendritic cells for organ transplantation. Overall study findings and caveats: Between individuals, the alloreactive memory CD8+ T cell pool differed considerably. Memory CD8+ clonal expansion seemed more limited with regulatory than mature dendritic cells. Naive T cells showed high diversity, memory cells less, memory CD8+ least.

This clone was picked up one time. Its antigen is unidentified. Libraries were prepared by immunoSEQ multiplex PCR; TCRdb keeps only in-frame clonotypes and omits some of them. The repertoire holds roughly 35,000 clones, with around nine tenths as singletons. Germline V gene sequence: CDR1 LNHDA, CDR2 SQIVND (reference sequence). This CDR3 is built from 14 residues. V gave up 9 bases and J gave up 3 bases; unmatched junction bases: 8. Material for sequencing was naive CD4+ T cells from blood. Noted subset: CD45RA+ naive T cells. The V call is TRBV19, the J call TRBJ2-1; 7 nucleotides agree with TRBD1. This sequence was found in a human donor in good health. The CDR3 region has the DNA TGTGCCAGCTCCGGGACAGTCGTCTACAATGAGCAGTTCTTC. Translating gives CASSGTVVYNEQFF.